Below are 2 T cell receptor beta chains sequenced from a single sample in a study of T cell changes during pregnancy in multiple sclerosis. The repertoire was sequenced with immunoSEQ multiplex PCR; TCRdb's copy has only in-frame clones and lacks some. Altogether 38,000 or so clones are present, over 85% being singletons, with the ten largest covering 0.95% to 1.5%. The input for sequencing was peripheral blood, taken before pregnancy. The receptors stem from a female donor with multiple sclerosis, enrolled in a pregnancy study.

This chain uses TRBV2 with TRBJ2-1; 9 bases match TRBD2. The length of the CDR3 is 15 residues. The germline V gene encodes CDR1 SNHLY and CDR2 FYNNEI. The junction had 6 bases not matched to a gene; V was cut back by 1 base and J by 8 bases. CDR3 in DNA: TGTGCCAGCAGTGAAGAGGCGGGAGGGCCGTATGAGCAGTTCTTC. This sequence encodes CASSEEAGGPYEQFF.

The chain has TRBV7-8 and TRBJ2-3, with D possibly being TRBD1 (6 bases). The CDR3 runs 13 residues. The germline CDR1 and CDR2 sequences are SGHVS and FQNEAQ. Trimming cost V 5 bases and J 10 bases, with 16 bases left between them. CDR3 loop: CASSQQGSRAQYF. CDR3 sequence (DNA): TGTGCCAGCAGCCAGCAGGGGTCGAGGGCGCAGTATTTT.